The clone carrying this T cell receptor beta chain was recorded once. Its target is not known. This sample was taken from a study of cytomegalovirus exposure and HLA in healthy donors. Study findings and constraints: Follow-up analysis later connected one missense variant in DCLRE1C with trimming of TCR beta V- and J-genes.

V was pared by 2 bases and J by 5 bases, with 11 bases of the junction left unmatched. Germline values: CDR1 MNHNS, CDR2 SASEGT. The length of the CDR3 is 17 residues. It was with 60 Vbeta and 13 Jbeta primers that the PCR ran. Measured with immunoSEQ multiplex PCR; TCRdb has only the in-frame clones, and not every one. This table has about 210,000 clones, under 85% appearing once. The chain uses TRBV6-1 and TRBJ2-5, with 10 bases fitting TRBD2. The sequenced sample consisted of PBMCs. This TCR was sampled from a woman aged 45-60 years in good health and CMV-seropositive. CDR3 in amino acids: CASSELGSGGAGETQYF. The CDR3 nucleotides are TGTGCCAGCAGTGAATTGGGGAGCGGGGGGGCCGGTGAGACCCAGTACTTC.